This entry lists 24 T cell receptor beta chains sequenced from one sample in a study of Ad26.COV2.S vaccination and SARS-CoV-2 variants. The table came from immunoSEQ multiplex PCR; TCRdb's copy has only in-frame clones and leaves some out. The sample yields fewer than 400,000 clones, around 91% seen once. Described treatment: about 20 received Ad26.COV2.S at low or high dose, single or two shots; several received placebo; per-sample allocation not given. Sampling happened 63 days after the first vaccine or placebo injection. The sample was peripheral blood, taken in a trial of Ad26.COV2.S vaccine versus placebo. Source of these receptors: a person aged 18-65 years who received the Ad26.COV2.S COVID-19 vaccine or a placebo.

The V and J genes are TRBV10-1 and TRBJ1-1; no clear D. Trimming removed 7 bases from V and 1 base from J, with 10 bases in between. Germline V gene sequence: CDR1 WNHNN, CDR2 SYGVQD (reference sequence). The length of the CDR3 is 13 residues. The CDR3 sequence: CASKEERNTEAFF. CDR3 bases: TGCGCCAGCAAGGAGGAAAGGAACACTGAAGCTTTCTTT.

The count of this clone is one. The rearrangement links TRBV5-4 to TRBJ2-3; unclear D gene. The germline V gene encodes CDR1 SGHNT and CDR2 YYREEE (reference sequence). CDR3 length: 14 amino acids. Deletions cut 2 bases from V and 3 bases from J, with 10 bases between. As DNA, the CDR3 is TGTGCCAGCAGCTTTCGTAGTACTACAGATACGCAGTATTTT. This gives the protein CASSFRSTTDTQYF.

V and J are TRBV28 and TRBJ2-7; TRBD2 matches 7 bases. There are 17 residues in the CDR3. After removal of 1 base from V and 6 bases from J, the junction contained 15 bases not matched to a gene. From germline, CDR1 is MDHEN and CDR2 SYDVKM. CDR3 amino acids: CASSLFGAGAPLGEQYF. The CDR3 DNA reads TGTGCCAGCAGTTTATTTGGTGCGGGAGCCCCTTTAGGCGAGCAGTACTTC.

The J gene is TRBJ2-3, the V gene TRBV30, with 8 bases lining up with TRBD1. Germline CDR1 GTSNPN, CDR2 SVGIG (reference sequence). Trimming at V came to 7 bases and at J to 2 bases, leaving 8 bases not matched to a gene. The CDR3 has 14 amino acids. CDR3 nucleotide sequence: TGTGCCTTATCCGGGACAGGATACACAGATACGCAGTATTTT. Translation: CALSGTGYTDTQYF. Drawing the rest from reference TRBV30 and TRBJ2-3, the complete variable domain is SQTIHQWPATLVQPVGSPLSLECTVEGTSNPNLYWYRQAAGRGLQLLFYSVGIGQISSEVPQNLSASRPQDRQFILSSKKLLLSDSGFYLCALSGTGYTDTQYFGPGTRLTVL.

The chain recombines TRBV2 with TRBJ1-6; TRBD1 agrees at 7 bases. The CDR3 has 14 amino acids. The trim removed 7 bases at V and 9 bases at J, leaving 9 bases unmatched. Germline V gene sequence: CDR1 SNHLY, CDR2 FYNNEI. Written as DNA, the CDR3 is TGTGCCAGCATCCCGACAGGGTCTGGTTCACCCCTCCACTTT. Translating gives CASIPTGSGSPLHF.

This clone showed up just once. The rearrangement joins TRBV10-3 to TRBJ2-7, with 11 positions matching TRBD1. This CDR3 contains 13 residues. The germline V gene has CDR1 ENHRY and CDR2 SYGVKD. The V and J ends lost 6 bases and 5 bases, in that order; junction bases with no gene match: 3. The CDR3 is CAIRGQGGNEQYF. The CDR3 bases are TGTGCCATCAGGGGACAGGGGGGAAACGAGCAGTACTTC.

The chain links TRBV2 to TRBJ2-5; D gene unclear. The germline V gene encodes CDR1 SNHLY and CDR2 FYNNEI. The CDR3 covers 14 residues. The V end lost 3 bases, the J end lost 2 bases, and 10 bases lay between the germline ends. CDR3 DNA: TGTGCCAGCAGTGATGTGGGGATTCAAGAGACCCAGTACTTC. Translating gives CASSDVGIQETQYF.

The rearrangement links TRBV5-1 to TRBJ2-7; TRBD2 aligns across 15 bases. The CDR3 spans 16 residues. Trimming removed 4 bases from V and 7 bases from J; junction bases left unmatched: 9. CDR1 is SGHRS, CDR2 YFSETQ, per germline. The CDR3 loop reads CASSTGLAGGPGEQYF. The CDR3 nucleotides are TGCGCCAGCAGCACAGGACTAGCGGGAGGGCCGGGGGAGCAGTACTTC.

This chain connects TRBV5-4 to TRBJ1-4; TRBD1 aligns across 7 bases. CDR1 is SGHNT, CDR2 YYREEE, per germline (reference sequence). This CDR3 spans 16 amino acids. V was pared by 4 bases and J by 3 bases, with 9 bases of the junction left unmatched. This CDR3 is CASSKTRDRANEKLFF. Written as DNA, the CDR3 is TGTGCCAGCAGCAAGACCCGGGACAGAGCTAATGAAAAACTGTTTTTT.

This clone was seen more than once but under ten times. The chain links TRBV4-1 to TRBJ1-1; TRBD1 is a possible D gene (6 bases). The CDR3 runs to 16 residues. V was clipped by 4 bases and J by 3 bases, with 18 bases between them. The germline V gene encodes CDR1 MGHRA and CDR2 YSYEKL. The CDR3 here is CASSLSQTGRYTEAFF. Here the CDR3 DNA reads TGCGCCAGCAGCCTCTCTCAGACAGGAAGGTACACTGAAGCTTTCTTT.

CDR3 bases: TGTGCCAGCAGCCCCCAGACAGGCTCTGGAAACACCATATATTTT. Its protein product is CASSPQTGSGNTIYF. V and J are TRBV7-6 and TRBJ1-3, with a possible D match to TRBD1 (6 bases). The V end lost 5 bases, the J end lost 0 bases, and 11 bases lay between the germline ends. Germline V gene lookup returns CDR1 SGHVS and CDR2 FNYEAQ. The CDR3 is 15 residues long.

CDR3 DNA sequence: TGTGCCAGCAGCTCCCCGGGACTAGCGGGAGGAAGCTCCTACAATGAGCAGTTCTTC. Protein sequence: CASSSPGLAGGSSYNEQFF. The chain carries TRBV13 and TRBJ2-1; the match to TRBD2 covers 15 bases. Germline CDR1 is PRHDT and CDR2 is FYEKMQ (reference sequence). The CDR3 has 19 amino acids. Losses at the gene ends were 4 bases for V and 0 bases for J; bases not matched to a gene: 7.

The V call is TRBV30, the J call TRBJ1-6, with D tentatively TRBD1 (5 bases). V dropped 0 bases and J dropped 7 bases, with 7 bases sitting between them. The germline V gene encodes CDR1 GTSNPN and CDR2 SVGIG (reference sequence). The CDR3 consists of 13 residues. The CDR3 sequence: CAWSVRGNSPLHF. In nucleotides, the CDR3 is TGTGCCTGGAGTGTACGGGGGAATTCACCCCTCCACTTT.

The chain links TRBV18 to TRBJ2-1; D could derive from TRBD1 or TRBD2 (5 bases each). This CDR3 comprises 19 residues. From germline, CDR1 is KGHSH and CDR2 LQKENI. The V and J ends lost 3 bases and 0 bases respectively, with 21 bases between them. This CDR3 is CASSPLGPGAKSSYNEQFF. Here the CDR3 DNA reads TGTGCCAGCTCACCTTTGGGACCGGGCGCCAAAAGCTCCTACAATGAGCAGTTCTTC.

The chain recombines TRBV19 with TRBJ1-4; no clear D gene. Trimming stripped 8 bases from V and 4 bases from J, with 11 bases between. The CDR3 runs to 13 residues. Germline-derived CDR1 and CDR2 are LNHDA and SQIVND (reference sequence). Here the CDR3 DNA reads TGTGCCAGTCTAGGGCTCGGTAATGAAAAACTGTTTTTT. Its translation is CASLGLGNEKLFF.

V and J are TRBV5-4 and TRBJ2-3, with a tentative D call TRBD1 (5 bases). The CDR3 covers 13 residues. V shed 4 bases and J shed 4 bases, with 10 bases lying between them. Per germline, CDR1 SGHNT and CDR2 YYREEE (reference sequence). CDR3 sequence: CASSGQGADTQYF. Written as DNA, the CDR3 is TGTGCCAGCAGCGGGCAGGGTGCAGATACGCAGTATTTT.

J is TRBJ1-1 and V is TRBV27; D uncertain. This CDR3 contains 17 residues. Germline V gene data show CDR1 as MNHEY and CDR2 as SMNVEV (reference sequence). The V end was cut by 3 bases, the J end by 4 bases, with 21 bases between. The CDR3 region is CASSFERVPHFRTEAFF. DNA of the CDR3: TGTGCCAGCAGTTTCGAACGGGTCCCTCACTTCCGCACTGAAGCTTTCTTT.

This chain connects TRBV12-3 or TRBV12-4 to TRBJ1-1; weak D call: TRBD1 (5 bases). The ends were cut back, 0 bases at V and 6 bases at J, with 8 bases in the middle. The CDR3 length is 13 residues. The chain's CDR3 is CASSLALTAEAFF. DNA of the CDR3: TGTGCCAGCAGTTTAGCTTTGACAGCTGAAGCTTTCTTT.

This clone was counted a single time. The CDR3 DNA reads as TGTGCCAGCAGTGAGTACCTGGGCGCCTCCTACGAGCAGTACTTC. Protein: CASSEYLGASYEQYF. This chain links TRBV2 with TRBJ2-7; no clear D. Germline V lookup: CDR1 SNHLY, CDR2 FYNNEI. CDR3 length equals 15 residues. V lost 3 bases and J lost 0, with 12 bases in between.

This chain connects TRBV5-1 to TRBJ2-7, with TRBD2 matching 12 bases. Germline values: CDR1 SGHRS, CDR2 YFSETQ. This CDR3 contains 16 residues. V shed 3 bases, J shed 0 bases, and the junction held 4 bases outside the gene matches. Here the CDR3 DNA reads TGCGCCAGCAGCTCCGGACTAGCGGGGCCCTCCTACGAGCAGTACTTC. Its protein product is CASSSGLAGPSYEQYF.

This chain connects TRBV5-8 to TRBJ1-3, with D unclear. The CDR3 length is 13 residues. With 5 bases removed from V and 0 bases from J, the gap between germline ends came to 6 bases. Germline lookup yields CDR1 SGHTS and CDR2 YDEGEE. CDR3: CASREISGNTIYF. As DNA, the CDR3 is TGTGCCAGCAGAGAAATCTCTGGAAACACCATATATTTT.

The rearrangement uses TRBV7-2 and TRBJ1-1; TRBD1 matches 11 bases. The CDR3 spans 17 residues. CDR1 is SGHTA and CDR2 is FQGNSA in the germline V gene. J gave up 2 bases and V 5 bases, and 10 bases lay outside the gene matches. CDR3 loop: CASSPRTGGAGNTEAFF. CDR3 sequence (DNA): TGTGCCAGCAGCCCCAGGACAGGGGGCGCGGGAAACACTGAAGCTTTCTTT.

This clone was detected only once. This chain connects TRBV19 to TRBJ2-3, with D perhaps TRBD2 (6 bases). The V end lost 6 bases, the J end lost 5 bases, and 12 bases lay between the germline ends. Germline-derived CDR1 and CDR2 are LNHDA and SQIVND (reference sequence). The CDR3 spans 13 residues. In DNA form, the CDR3 reads TGTGCCAGTAGATGGGGGGATCGAGATACGCAGTATTTT. Amino acid sequence: CASRWGDRDTQYF.

The chain recombines TRBV28 with TRBJ2-7; 7 nucleotides line up with TRBD2. The CDR3 has 13 amino acids. Germline CDR1 and CDR2: MDHEN and SYDVKM. Trimming at V came to 7 bases and at J to 6 bases, leaving 9 bases not matched to a gene. The CDR3 region has the DNA TGTGCCAGCAACCCCGGGCGGGAGTTCGAGCAGTACTTC. Protein product: CASNPGREFEQYF. Filled out from reference TRBV28 and TRBJ2-7, the complete variable domain reads DVKVTQSSRYLVKRTGEKVFLECVQDMDHENMFWYRQDPGLGLRLIYFSYDVKMKEKGDIPEGYSVSREKKERFSLILESASTNQTSMYLCASNPGREFEQYFGPGTRLTVT.